A single sample gave rise to the 2 T cell receptor beta chains below, sequenced in a study of cytomegalovirus exposure and HLA in healthy donors. The PCR ran on 60 Vbeta and 13 Jbeta primers. The table came from immunoSEQ multiplex PCR; TCRdb's copy has only in-frame clones and leaves some out. The table has about 130,000 clones, about four fifths seen once. What was sequenced was PBMCs. All receptors derive from a male donor in good health and CMV-seropositive.

This chain connects TRBV4-3 to TRBJ2-3, with D possibly TRBD2 on 6 matching bases. Trimming removed 8 bases from V and 1 base from J, with 19 bases in between. Germline loops: CDR1 LGHNA, CDR2 YSLEER. CDR3 length: 16 amino acids. The CDR3 protein is CASSRGDGGRTDTQYF. As DNA, the CDR3 is TGCGCCAGCTCCCGGGGAGACGGAGGGCGCACAGATACGCAGTATTTT.

The V call is TRBV27, the J call TRBJ1-1, with no clear D. The CDR3 spans 16 residues. In germline, CDR1 is MNHEY, CDR2 SMNVEV (reference sequence). With 1 base removed from V and 1 base from J, the gap between germline ends came to 13 bases. The CDR3 loop reads CASSLYRRGRNTEAFF. As DNA, the CDR3 is TGTGCCAGCAGTTTATACCGCCGAGGTAGGAACACTGAAGCTTTCTTT.